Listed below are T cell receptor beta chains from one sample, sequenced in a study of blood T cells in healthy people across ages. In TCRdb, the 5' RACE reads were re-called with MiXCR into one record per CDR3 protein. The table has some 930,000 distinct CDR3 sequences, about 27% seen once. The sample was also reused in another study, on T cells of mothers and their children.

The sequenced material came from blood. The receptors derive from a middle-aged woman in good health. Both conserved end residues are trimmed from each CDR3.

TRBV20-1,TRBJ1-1,SARDGNTEAF
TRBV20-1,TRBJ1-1,SARKGQMNTKAF
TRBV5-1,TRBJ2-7,ASRRAGGDPSYEQY
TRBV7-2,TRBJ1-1,ASSLTGLGTEAF
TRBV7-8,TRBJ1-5,ASSPRPAGGADQPQH
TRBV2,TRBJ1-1,ASMNVQGRNTEAF
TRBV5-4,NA,ASSAPSGGGQETQY
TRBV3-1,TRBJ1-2,ASSQWTGGNYGYT
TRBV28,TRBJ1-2,ASSLYGDRGSYGYT
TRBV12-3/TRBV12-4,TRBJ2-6,ASSPTRGANVLT
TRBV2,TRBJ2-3,ASSELAITDTQY
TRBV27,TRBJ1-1,ASSFGGGRGKTEAF
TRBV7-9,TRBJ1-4,ASSPVSVIDEKLF
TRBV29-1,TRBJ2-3,SAAQATQY
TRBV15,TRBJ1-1,ATSRGVPLSTEAF
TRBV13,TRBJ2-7,AGSLAGRSCEQY
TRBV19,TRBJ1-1,ASCGRGNLEAF